The 20 T cell receptor beta chains listed next were all sequenced from one sample in a study of cytomegalovirus exposure and HLA in healthy donors (dated by TCRdb to the late 2010s). Library creation used the immunoSEQ multiplex PCR assay. For the multiplex PCR, a mixture combining 60 forward primers for TCR Vbeta segments and 13 reverse primers for TCR Jbeta segments was used. In its TCRdb copy, this immuneACCESS table keeps in-frame sequences only and misses some clones. Where compared with another copy, unresolved V genes explain less than half of these, and the others have no known cause. Within this sample are more than 85,000 clones, with around 80% of them counted one time only. The ten most abundant clones make up about 5.7% of the sample. Sequencing was done on a sample of PBMCs. These TCRs come from a male donor in good health and CMV-seronegative.

This clone was seen a handful of times. The chain has TRBV19 and TRBJ1-2; 7 bases match TRBD1. CDR1 is LNHDA, CDR2 SQIVND, per germline (reference sequence). J was trimmed by 2 bases and V by 5 bases; bases with no gene match: 8. This CDR3 region has 15 residues. The CDR3 region has the DNA TGTGCCAGTAGTCCACAGGGGAGTCAAAACTATGGCTACACCTTC. It codes for CASSPQGSQNYGYTF.

The chain couples TRBV5-1 to TRBJ2-1; 7 bases map to TRBD2. Germline V gene lookup returns CDR1 SGHRS and CDR2 YFSETQ. This CDR3 contains 18 residues. The trim removed 3 bases at V and 8 bases at J, leaving 20 bases unmatched. CDR3 region: CASSYGVASGDPWHEQFF. The CDR3 DNA follows: TGCGCCAGCAGCTATGGGGTGGCTAGCGGAGACCCCTGGCATGAGCAGTTCTTC.

The table lists this clone with a few counts. V gene TRBV15 combines with J gene TRBJ2-7, with 12 bases matching TRBD2. Germline CDR1 LNHNV, CDR2 YYDKDF (reference sequence). The CDR3 consists of 15 residues. The trim removed 5 bases at V and 7 bases at J, leaving 9 bases unmatched. In DNA, the CDR3 is TGTGCCACCAGCCAAAGACTAGCGGGAGTTGGGGAGCAGTACTTC. Residues: CATSQRLAGVGEQYF.

V gene TRBV6-1 combines with J gene TRBJ1-5; no definite D call. Looked up from germline, CDR1 is MNHNS and CDR2 is SASEGT. Between the trimmed V and J ends, which lost 1 base and 6 bases, there was a span of 7 bases. The CDR3 consists of 13 residues. The CDR3 here is CASSEGARQPQHF. As DNA, the CDR3 is TGTGCCAGCAGTGAAGGGGCCCGTCAGCCCCAGCATTTT.

V and J are TRBV5-5 and TRBJ1-5; D call uncertain. Germline CDR1 and CDR2: SGHKS and YYEKEE (reference sequence). The CDR3 runs 12 residues. V was shortened by 0 bases and J by 7 bases, with 5 bases between the two germline ends. The CDR3 region is CASSLGAQPQHF. The CDR3 bases are TGTGCCAGCAGCTTGGGAGCCCAGCCCCAGCATTTT.

This clone is classed as medium-sized. The CDR3 loop is CASSLAPKQFF. The DNA of the CDR3 is TGCGCCAGCAGCCTTGCCCCTAAGCAGTTCTTC. The J gene is TRBJ2-1, the V gene TRBV4-1; D is unclear. Germline assignment: CDR1 MGHRA and CDR2 YSYEKL. Trimming pared 4 bases from V and 11 bases from J, leaving 9 bases between. The CDR3 consists of 11 residues.

The rearrangement joins TRBV7-9 to TRBJ2-2; TRBD1 might be the D (6 bases). Germline V CDR1 and CDR2: SEHNR, FQNEAQ (reference sequence). The CDR3 consists of 18 residues. With 4 bases removed from V and 3 bases from J, the gap between germline ends came to 21 bases. CDR3 loop: CASSSTQVRGGDTGELFF. As DNA, the CDR3 is TGTGCCAGCAGCTCTACCCAGGTGCGAGGGGGTGACACCGGGGAGCTGTTTTTT.

The chain carries TRBV28 and TRBJ1-5; tentative D call: TRBD1 (5 bases). The germline V gene has CDR1 MDHEN and CDR2 SYDVKM. The CDR3 is 15 residues long. The V and J ends lost 6 bases and 2 bases respectively, with 14 bases between them. The CDR3 here is CASSPAAGGNQPQHF. CDR3 bases: TGTGCCAGCAGCCCTGCGGCGGGGGGCAATCAGCCCCAGCATTTT.

This clone was recorded at least ten times. The V call is TRBV21-1, the J call TRBJ2-3; whether TRBD1, the table's D call, matches the DNA was not checked. TRBV21-1 is a documented pseudogene. This CDR3 is built from 16 residues. The CDR3 here is CASSGRQVLVTDTQYF. CDR3 coding DNA: TGTGCCAGCAGCGGGAGACAGGTGCTGGTCACAGATACGCAGTATTTT.

This rearrangement joins TRBV27 to TRBJ2-2; 8 nucleotides line up with TRBD2. Germline trimming cut 10 bases from V and 0 bases from J; bases unmatched to any gene: 7. Germline V gene lookup returns CDR1 MNHEY and CDR2 SMNVEV (reference sequence). There are 15 residues in the CDR3. The CDR3 loop reads CATHKGLANTGELFF. The CDR3 bases are TGTGCCACCCACAAGGGACTAGCGAACACCGGGGAGCTGTTTTTT.

The chain is built from TRBV28 and TRBJ1-2; 8 bases are a match to TRBD1. Trimming at V came to 8 bases and at J to 8 bases, leaving 7 bases not matched to a gene. The CDR3 has 12 residues. Germline V gives CDR1 MDHEN, CDR2 SYDVKM. CDR3 nucleotide sequence: TGTGCCAGCTCCTTGGCAGGGGGCGGCTACACCTTC. It specifies CASSLAGGGYTF.

V is TRBV6-5 and J is TRBJ1-1; weak D call: TRBD1 (6 bases). This CDR3 is 15 amino acids long. CDR1 MNHEY and CDR2 SVGAGI come from the germline V gene. V lost 5 bases and J lost 3, with 16 bases in between. CDR3 protein: CASSKGHPGDTEAFF. The DNA for the CDR3 is TGTGCCAGCAGTAAGGGACATCCCGGGGACACTGAAGCTTTCTTT.

The rearrangement links TRBV2 to TRBJ1-2; no definite D call. Between the trimmed V and J ends, which lost 3 bases and 8 bases, there was a span of 10 bases. Germline CDR1 SNHLY, CDR2 FYNNEI. CDR3 length: 12 amino acids. The CDR3 protein is CASSESSRGYTF. In nucleotides, the CDR3 is TGTGCCAGCAGTGAGTCATCGCGAGGCTACACCTTC.

V is TRBV30 and J is TRBJ2-3; D perhaps matches TRBD1 (6 bases). V lost 1 base to trimming and J lost 5 bases, with 7 bases between them. The CDR3 is 12 residues long. Germline loops: CDR1 GTSNPN, CDR2 SVGIG (reference sequence). The CDR3 here is CAWSEGGDTQYF. CDR3 nucleotide sequence: TGTGCCTGGAGTGAAGGGGGAGATACGCAGTATTTT.

The V and J genes are TRBV30 and TRBJ2-7; TRBD2 aligns across 7 bases. The CDR3 is 14 residues long. CDR1 and CDR2 from the germline V gene are GTSNPN and SVGIG (reference sequence). With V trimmed by 3 bases and J by 3 bases, 8 bases remained unmatched. In DNA, the CDR3 is TGTGCCTGGAGCGGGGGGACTGGGGACTACGAGCAGTACTTC. Translating it yields CAWSGGTGDYEQYF.

This chain uses TRBV28 with TRBJ2-1, with D uncertain. V shed 3 bases and J shed 9 bases, with 9 bases lying between them. This CDR3 has 12 residues. CDR1 MDHEN and CDR2 SYDVKM come from the germline V gene. As DNA, the CDR3 is TGTGCCAGCAGTTTGACTGCCTCTGAGCAGTTCTTC. Amino acids: CASSLTASEQFF.

This clone was seen a single time. The chain uses TRBV5-1 and TRBJ2-1; 13 bases map to TRBD2. Looked up from germline, CDR1 is SGHRS and CDR2 is YFSETQ. V dropped 4 bases and J dropped 8; count of bases not matched to a gene: 9. The CDR3 consists of 16 residues. In DNA, the CDR3 is TGCGCCAGCAGCGGAGGGACTAGCGGGATCCTCGATGAGCAGTTCTTC. Protein: CASSGGTSGILDEQFF.

The chain employs TRBV7-2 and TRBJ1-6, with 7 bases lining up with TRBD1. The CDR3 runs 15 residues. The ends lost 3 bases at V and 13 bases at J; junction bases unmatched: 12. Per the germline V gene, CDR1 is SGHTA and CDR2 is FQGNSA. The CDR3 nucleotides read TGTGCCAGCAGCTTGGAGGGGACAGCCCTTCGGCCCCTCCACTTT. Its translation: CASSLEGTALRPLHF.

On this clone: This same CDR3 is encoded by further DNA sequences in the sample. The rearrangement joins TRBV7-3 to TRBJ1-1, with D possibly matching TRBD1 (5 bases). The length of the CDR3 is 13 residues. The V end lost 3 bases, the J end lost 4 bases, and 9 bases lay between the germline ends. Germline V gene lookup returns CDR1 SGHTA and CDR2 FQGTGA. As DNA, the CDR3 is TGTGCCAGCAGCTTGGGGGGGGGCACTGAAGCTTTCTTT. It specifies CASSLGGGTEAFF. The whole variable domain, filled in from reference TRBV7-3 and TRBJ1-1, reads GAGVSQTPSNKVTEKGKYVELRCDPISGHTALYWYRQSLGQGPEFLIYFQGTGAADDSGLPNDRFFAVRPEGSVSTLKIQRTERGDSAVYLCASSLGGGTEAFFGQGTRLTVV.

This chain links TRBV6-4 with TRBJ2-3; 7 nucleotides match TRBD2. Germline lookup yields CDR1 MRHNA and CDR2 SNTAGT. The CDR3 is made up of 16 amino acids. V dropped 0 bases and J dropped 0; count of bases not matched to a gene: 3. The CDR3 region has the DNA TGTGCCAGCAGTGACTCTGCTAGCGGTAGCACAGATACGCAGTATTTT. This encodes CASSDSASGSTDTQYF.